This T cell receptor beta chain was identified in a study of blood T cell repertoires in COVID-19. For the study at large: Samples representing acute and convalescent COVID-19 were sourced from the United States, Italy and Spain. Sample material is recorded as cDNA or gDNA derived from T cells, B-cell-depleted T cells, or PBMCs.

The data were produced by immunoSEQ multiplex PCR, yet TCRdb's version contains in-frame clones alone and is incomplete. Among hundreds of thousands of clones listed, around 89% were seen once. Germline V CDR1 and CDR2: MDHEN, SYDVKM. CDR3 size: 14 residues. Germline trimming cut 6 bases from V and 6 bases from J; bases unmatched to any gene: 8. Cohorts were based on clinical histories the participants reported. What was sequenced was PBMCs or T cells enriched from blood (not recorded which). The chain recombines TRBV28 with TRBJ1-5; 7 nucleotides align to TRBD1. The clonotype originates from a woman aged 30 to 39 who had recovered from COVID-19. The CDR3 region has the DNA TGTGCCAGCAGAATAGACAGGGTCGGTCAGCCCCAGCATTTT. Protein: CASRIDRVGQPQHF.